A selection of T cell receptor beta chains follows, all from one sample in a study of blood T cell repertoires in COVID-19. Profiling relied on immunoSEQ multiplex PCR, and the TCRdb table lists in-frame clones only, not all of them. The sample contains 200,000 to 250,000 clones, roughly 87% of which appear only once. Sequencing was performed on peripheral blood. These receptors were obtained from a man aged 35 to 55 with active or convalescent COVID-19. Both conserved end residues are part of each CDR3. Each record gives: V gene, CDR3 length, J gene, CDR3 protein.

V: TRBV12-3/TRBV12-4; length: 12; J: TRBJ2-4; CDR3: CASSRFQNIQYF
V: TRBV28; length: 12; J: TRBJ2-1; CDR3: CASSTGQGVWFF
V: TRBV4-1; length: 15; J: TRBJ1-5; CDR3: CASSLGAGGNQPQHF
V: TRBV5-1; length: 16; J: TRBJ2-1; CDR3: CASSLGLARTYNEQFF
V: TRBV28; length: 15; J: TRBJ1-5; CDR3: CASSLEGARNQPQHF
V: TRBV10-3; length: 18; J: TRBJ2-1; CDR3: CAISGGSGRVSSYNEQFF
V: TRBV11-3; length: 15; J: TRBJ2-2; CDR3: CASSSASGRSGELFF
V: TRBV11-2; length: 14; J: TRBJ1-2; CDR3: CASSLVEGGDGYTF
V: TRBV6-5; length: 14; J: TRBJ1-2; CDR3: CASSNDRFNYGYTF
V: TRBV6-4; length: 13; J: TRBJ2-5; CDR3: CASSRRQGETQYF
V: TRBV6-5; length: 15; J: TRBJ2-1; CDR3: CASSYSGLENNEQFF
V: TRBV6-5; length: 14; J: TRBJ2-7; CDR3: CASTSGQLSSEQYF
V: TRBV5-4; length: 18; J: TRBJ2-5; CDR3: CASSSPEGLAGAQETQYF
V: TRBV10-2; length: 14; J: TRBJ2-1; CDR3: CASSELGGSNEQFF
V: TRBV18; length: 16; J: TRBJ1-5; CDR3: CASSPQPGTGGQPQHF
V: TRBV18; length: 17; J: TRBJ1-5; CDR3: CASSPRAGKGFNQPQHF
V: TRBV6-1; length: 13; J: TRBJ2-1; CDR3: CASSDADYNEQFF
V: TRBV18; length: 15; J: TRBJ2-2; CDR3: CASSPDRSSLGELFF